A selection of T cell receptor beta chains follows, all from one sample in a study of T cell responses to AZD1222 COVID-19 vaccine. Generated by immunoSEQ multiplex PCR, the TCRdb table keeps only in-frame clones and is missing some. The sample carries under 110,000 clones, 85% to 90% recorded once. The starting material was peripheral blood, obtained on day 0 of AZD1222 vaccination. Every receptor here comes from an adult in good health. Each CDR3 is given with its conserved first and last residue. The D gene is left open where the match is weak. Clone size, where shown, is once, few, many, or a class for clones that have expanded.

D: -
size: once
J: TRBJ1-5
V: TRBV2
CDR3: CASTEGTSNQPQHF
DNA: TGTGCCAGCACCGAAGGGACAAGCAATCAGCCCCAGCATTTT

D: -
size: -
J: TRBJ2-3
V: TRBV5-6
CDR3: CASSFGDTQYF
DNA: TGTGCCAGCAGCTTTGGAGATACGCAGTATTTT

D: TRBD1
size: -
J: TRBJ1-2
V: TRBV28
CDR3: CASSSPTGTGVGYTF
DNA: TGTGCCAGCAGTTCACCTACCGGGACAGGGGTTGGCTACACCTTC

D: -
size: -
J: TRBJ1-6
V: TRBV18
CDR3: CASSHRSGDPPLHF
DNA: TGTGCCAGCTCCCACCGGTCAGGGGATCCACCCCTCCACTTT

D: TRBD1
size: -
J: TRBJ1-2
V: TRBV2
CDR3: CASSERGGHYGYTF
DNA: TGTGCCAGCAGTGAACGAGGGGGCCACTATGGCTACACCTTC

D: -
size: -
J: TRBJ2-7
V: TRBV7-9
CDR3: CASSLATTYEQYF
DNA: TGTGCCAGCAGCTTAGCGACCACATACGAGCAGTACTTC

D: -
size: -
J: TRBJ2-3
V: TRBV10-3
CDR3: CAISESASGGGADTQYF
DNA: TGTGCCATCAGTGAGTCGGCTAGCGGTGGGGGCGCAGATACGCAGTATTTT

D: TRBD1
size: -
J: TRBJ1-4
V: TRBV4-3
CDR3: CASSQDRAINEKLFF
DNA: TGCGCCAGCAGCCAGGACAGGGCTATTAATGAAAAACTGTTTTTT

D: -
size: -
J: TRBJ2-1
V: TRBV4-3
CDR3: CASSQEPRNEQFF
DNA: TGCGCCAGCAGCCAAGAGCCCCGGAATGAGCAGTTCTTC

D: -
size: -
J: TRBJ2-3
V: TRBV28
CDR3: CASRSTGSTQYF
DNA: TGTGCCAGCAGGTCCACAGGGAGTACGCAGTATTTT

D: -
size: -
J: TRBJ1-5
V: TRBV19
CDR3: CASTVSNQPQHF
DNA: TGTGCCAGCACAGTTAGCAATCAGCCCCAGCATTTT

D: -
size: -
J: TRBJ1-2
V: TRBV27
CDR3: CASRQQATGTGYTF
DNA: TGTGCCAGCAGACAACAGGCAACAGGGACTGGCTACACCTTC

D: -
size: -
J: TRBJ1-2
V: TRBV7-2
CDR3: CASTPPGREGYGYTF
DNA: TGTGCCAGCACCCCGCCGGGCAGGGAAGGCTATGGCTACACCTTC

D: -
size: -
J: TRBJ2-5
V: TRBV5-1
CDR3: CASSRTRGTQYF
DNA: TGCGCCAGCAGCAGGACGCGAGGGACCCAGTACTTC

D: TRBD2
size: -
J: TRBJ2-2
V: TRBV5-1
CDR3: CASSTGTSGTGGELFF
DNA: TGCGCCAGCAGCACAGGGACTAGCGGGACCGGCGGGGAGCTGTTTTTT

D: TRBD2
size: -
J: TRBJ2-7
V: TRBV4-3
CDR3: CASSQLMGGEQYF
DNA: TGCGCCAGCAGCCAATTAATGGGAGGGGAGCAGTACTTC

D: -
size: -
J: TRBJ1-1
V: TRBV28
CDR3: CASSLKSPPEAFF
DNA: TGTGCCAGCAGTTTGAAATCGCCCCCTGAAGCTTTCTTT

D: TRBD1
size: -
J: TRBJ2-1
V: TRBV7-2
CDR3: CASSYRTGDNEQFF
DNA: TGTGCCAGCAGCTACCGGACAGGGGACAATGAGCAGTTCTTC

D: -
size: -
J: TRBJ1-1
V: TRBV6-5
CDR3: CASSYSWRGDTEAFF
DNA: TGTGCCAGCAGTTACTCCTGGAGGGGGGACACTGAAGCTTTCTTT

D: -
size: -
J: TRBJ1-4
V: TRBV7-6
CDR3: CASSSEGQLNEKLFF
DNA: TGTGCCAGCAGCTCAGAGGGGCAGCTCAATGAAAAACTGTTTTTT

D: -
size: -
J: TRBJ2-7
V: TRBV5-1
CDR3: CASSFSGLGGEQYF
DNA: TGCGCCAGCAGCTTCTCAGGGTTGGGAGGCGAGCAGTACTTC

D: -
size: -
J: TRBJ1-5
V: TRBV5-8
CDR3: CASSSDRNQPQHF
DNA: TGTGCCAGCAGCTCCGACAGGAATCAGCCCCAGCATTTT

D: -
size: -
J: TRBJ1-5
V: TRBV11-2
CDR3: CASSLAENQPQHF
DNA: TGTGCCAGCAGCTTAGCGGAGAATCAGCCCCAGCATTTT

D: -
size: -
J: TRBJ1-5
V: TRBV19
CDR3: CASSFGVTALNQPQHF
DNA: TGTGCCAGTAGTTTCGGGGTGACCGCTCTAAATCAGCCCCAGCATTTT

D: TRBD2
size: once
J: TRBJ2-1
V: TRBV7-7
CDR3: CASSSGLAGGKVDEQFF
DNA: TGTGCTAGCAGCTCCGGACTAGCGGGGGGGAAAGTGGATGAGCAGTTCTTC

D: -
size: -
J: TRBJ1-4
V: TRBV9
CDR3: CASSVDPGSNEKLFF
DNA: TGTGCCAGCAGCGTCGACCCCGGGAGCAATGAAAAACTGTTTTTT

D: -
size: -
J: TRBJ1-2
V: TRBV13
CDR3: CASSPGQRHIRVYGYTF
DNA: TGTGCCAGCAGCCCAGGACAGCGACACATTCGAGTCTATGGCTACACCTTC

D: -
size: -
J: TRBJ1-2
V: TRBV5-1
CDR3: CASTKDGDNYGYTF
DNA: TGCGCCAGCACAAAGGACGGTGATAACTATGGCTACACCTTC

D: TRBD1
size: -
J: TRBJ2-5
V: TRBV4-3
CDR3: CASSHGGGTGVQETQYF
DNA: TGCGCCAGCAGCCATGGCGGAGGGACAGGGGTTCAAGAGACCCAGTACTTC

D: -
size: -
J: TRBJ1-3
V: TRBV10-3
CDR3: CAISPTPGRNTIYF
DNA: TGTGCCATCAGTCCGACCCCTGGTCGAAACACCATATATTTT

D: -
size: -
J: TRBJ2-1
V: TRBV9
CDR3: CASTGPSLAVAGGEQFF
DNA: TGTGCCAGCACCGGACCCTCGTTAGCGGTCGCGGGCGGTGAGCAGTTCTTC

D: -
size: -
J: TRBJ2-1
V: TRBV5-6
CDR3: CASSPSLGGDEQFF
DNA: TGTGCCAGCAGCCCCTCCCTGGGCGGGGATGAGCAGTTCTTC

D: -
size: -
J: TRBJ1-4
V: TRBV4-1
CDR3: CASSQLVGSSTNEKLFF
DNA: TGCGCCAGCAGCCAGCTTGTTGGGAGCTCAACTAATGAAAAACTGTTTTTT

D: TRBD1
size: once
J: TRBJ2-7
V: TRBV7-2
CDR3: CASSLRPPQGAIYEQYF
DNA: TGTGCCAGCAGCTTACGTCCCCCACAGGGGGCGATATACGAGCAGTACTTC

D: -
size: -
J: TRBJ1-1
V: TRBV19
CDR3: CASSIDHSPDTEAFF
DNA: TGTGCCAGTAGTATAGATCATTCCCCGGACACTGAAGCTTTCTTT

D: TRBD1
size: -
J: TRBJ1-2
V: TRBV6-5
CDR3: CASSYSYLTGDFGYTF
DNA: TGTGCCAGCAGTTACTCCTATTTGACAGGGGACTTTGGCTACACCTTC

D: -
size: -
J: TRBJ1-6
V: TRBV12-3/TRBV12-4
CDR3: CASSLGTESPLHF
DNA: TGTGCCAGCAGTTTAGGGACGGAATCACCCCTCCACTTT

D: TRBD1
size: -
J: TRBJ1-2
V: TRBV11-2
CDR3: CASSLEEGARGGYTF
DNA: TGTGCCAGCAGCTTAGAGGAGGGGGCGCGGGGTGGCTACACCTTC

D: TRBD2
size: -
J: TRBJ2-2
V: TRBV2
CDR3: CASGSGLAGGAGELFF
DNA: TGTGCCAGCGGAAGCGGACTAGCGGGAGGTGCCGGGGAGCTGTTTTTT

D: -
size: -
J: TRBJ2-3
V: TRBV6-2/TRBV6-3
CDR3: CASSRRVTDTQYF
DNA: TGTGCCAGCAGTAGACGAGTCACAGATACGCAGTATTTT

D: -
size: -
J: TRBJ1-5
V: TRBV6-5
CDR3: CASSANLNQPQHF
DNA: TGTGCCAGCAGCGCCAACCTCAATCAGCCCCAGCATTTT

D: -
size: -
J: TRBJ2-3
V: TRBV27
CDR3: CATQSGPFSTDTQYF
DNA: TGTGCCACCCAGTCCGGTCCCTTCAGCACAGATACGCAGTATTTT

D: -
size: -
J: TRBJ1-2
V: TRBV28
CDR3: CASSLRRRVLVRNYGYTF
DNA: TGTGCCAGCAGTTTACGTCGACGAGTCCTGGTTCGGAACTATGGCTACACCTTC

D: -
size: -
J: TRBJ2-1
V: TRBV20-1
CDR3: CSASYADLDYNEQFF
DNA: TGCAGTGCTAGTTACGCAGACCTAGACTACAATGAGCAGTTCTTC

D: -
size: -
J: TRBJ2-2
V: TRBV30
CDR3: CAWSPDRTKNTGELFF
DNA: TGTGCCTGGAGCCCGGATCGTACTAAGAACACCGGGGAGCTGTTTTTT

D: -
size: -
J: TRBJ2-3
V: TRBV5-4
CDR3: CASSPPAGRGTVNTQYF
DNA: TGTGCCAGCAGCCCTCCCGCGGGCAGGGGAACAGTGAATACGCAGTATTTT

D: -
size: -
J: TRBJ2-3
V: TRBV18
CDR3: CASSPSRAGQGTDTQYF
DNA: TGTGCCAGCTCACCTAGTCGGGCAGGGCAAGGCACAGATACGCAGTATTTT

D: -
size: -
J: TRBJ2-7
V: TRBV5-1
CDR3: CASSLLSVHEQYF
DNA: TGCGCCAGCAGCCTCCTTTCCGTTCACGAGCAGTACTTC

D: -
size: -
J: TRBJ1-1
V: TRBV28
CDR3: CASSSPMNTEAFF
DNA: TGTGCCAGCAGCTCTCCTATGAACACTGAAGCTTTCTTT

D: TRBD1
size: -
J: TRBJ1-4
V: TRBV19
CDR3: CASSTTGGREKLFF
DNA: TGTGCCAGTAGTACGACAGGGGGTCGAGAAAAACTGTTTTTT

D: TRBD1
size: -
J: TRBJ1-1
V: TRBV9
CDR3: CASSVSGGAPEAFF
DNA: TGTGCCAGCAGCGTTTCAGGGGGCGCCCCTGAAGCTTTCTTT

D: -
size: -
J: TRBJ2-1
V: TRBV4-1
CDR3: CASSQGYRSSYNEQFF
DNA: TGCGCCAGCAGCCAAGGGTACAGGAGCTCCTACAATGAGCAGTTCTTC

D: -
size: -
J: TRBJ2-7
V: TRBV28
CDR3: CASSPRGTLNYEQYF
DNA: TGTGCCAGCAGTCCACGCGGGACCCTTAACTACGAGCAGTACTTC